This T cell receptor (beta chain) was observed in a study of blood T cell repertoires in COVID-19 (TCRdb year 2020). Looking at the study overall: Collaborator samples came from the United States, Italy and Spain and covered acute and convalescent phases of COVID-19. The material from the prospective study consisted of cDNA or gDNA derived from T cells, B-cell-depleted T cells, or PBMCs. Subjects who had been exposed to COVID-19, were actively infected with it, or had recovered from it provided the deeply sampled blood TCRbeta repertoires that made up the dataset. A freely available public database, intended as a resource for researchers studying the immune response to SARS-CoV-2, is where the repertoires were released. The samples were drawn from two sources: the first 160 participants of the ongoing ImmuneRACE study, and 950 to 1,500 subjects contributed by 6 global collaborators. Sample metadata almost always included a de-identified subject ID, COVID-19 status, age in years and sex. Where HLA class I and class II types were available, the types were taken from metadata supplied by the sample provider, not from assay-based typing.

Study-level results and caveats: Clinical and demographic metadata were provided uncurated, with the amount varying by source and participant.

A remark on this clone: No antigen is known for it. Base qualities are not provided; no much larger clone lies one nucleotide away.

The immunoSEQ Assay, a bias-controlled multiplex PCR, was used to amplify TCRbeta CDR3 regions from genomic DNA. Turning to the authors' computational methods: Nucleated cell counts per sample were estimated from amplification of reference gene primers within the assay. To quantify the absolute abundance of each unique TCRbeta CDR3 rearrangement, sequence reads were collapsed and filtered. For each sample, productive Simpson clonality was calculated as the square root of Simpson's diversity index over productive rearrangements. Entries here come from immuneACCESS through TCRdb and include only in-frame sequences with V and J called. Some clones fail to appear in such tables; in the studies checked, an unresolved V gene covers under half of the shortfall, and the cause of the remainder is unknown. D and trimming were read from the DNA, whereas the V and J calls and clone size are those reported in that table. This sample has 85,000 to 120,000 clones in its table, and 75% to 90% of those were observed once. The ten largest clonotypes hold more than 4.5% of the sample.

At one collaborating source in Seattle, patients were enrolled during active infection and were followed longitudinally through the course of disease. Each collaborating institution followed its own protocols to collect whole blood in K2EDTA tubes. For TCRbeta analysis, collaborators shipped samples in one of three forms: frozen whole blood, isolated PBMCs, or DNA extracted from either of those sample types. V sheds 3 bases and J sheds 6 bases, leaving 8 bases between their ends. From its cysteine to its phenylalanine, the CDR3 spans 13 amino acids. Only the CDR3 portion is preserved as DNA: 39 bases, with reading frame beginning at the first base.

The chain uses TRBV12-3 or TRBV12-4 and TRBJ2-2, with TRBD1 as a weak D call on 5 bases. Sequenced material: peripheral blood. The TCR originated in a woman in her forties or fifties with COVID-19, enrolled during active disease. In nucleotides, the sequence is TGTGCCAGCAGTTTTCAAGGGGCCGGGGAGCTGTTTTTT. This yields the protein CASSFQGAGELFF.